The 18 T cell receptor beta chains presented below share a single source sample, sequenced in a study of CD8+ T cells in alopecia areata (dated 2018 in TCRdb). Library generation was performed with the immunoSEQ multiplex PCR assay. For TCR sequencing, RNA was extracted from every sample and reverse transcribed into cDNA to serve as template. TCRdb's version of the immuneACCESS table is confined to in-frame rearrangements and falls short of the full clone set. An unresolved V gene accounts for under half of the shortfall where checked; the remainder is of unknown origin. For this sample the table gives a few hundred thousand clones, of which less than 45% were detected only once. The ten largest clones capture roughly 2.6% of the sample. The treatment or condition label on this specimen signifies: oral pan-JAK inhibitor, 5-10 mg twice daily. Here the sequenced sample was CD4+ T cells sorted from blood, taken between weeks 36 and 40, from a patient treated with tofacitinib. The receptors here all came from a human donor with alopecia areata.

This clone was counted a few times. J is TRBJ2-7 and V is TRBV4-3; TRBD2 agrees at 12 bases. The germline CDR1 and CDR2 sequences are LGHNA and YSLEER. The length of the CDR3 is 17 residues. The V segment lost 0 bases and the J segment 6 bases; nucleotides outside the gene matches: 9. Written as DNA, the CDR3 is TGCGCCAGCAGCCAAGATATAACTAGCGGGAGGTCGGGCGAGCAGTACTTC. Translated, it gives CASSQDITSGRSGEQYF.

This clone has more than one count but fewer than ten. V and J are TRBV5-1 and TRBJ2-1, with D uncertain. In germline, CDR1 is SGHRS, CDR2 YFSETQ. The V and J ends lost 0 bases and 8 bases respectively, with 9 bases between them. The CDR3 sequence is 13 residues long. The CDR3 region is CASSLAGRDEQFF. In DNA, the CDR3 is TGCGCCAGCAGCTTGGCCGGACGGGATGAGCAGTTCTTC.

A few counts support this clone. The rearrangement joins TRBV7-3 to TRBJ2-3; weak D call: TRBD2 (6 bases). CDR1 and CDR2 (germline): SGHTA, FQGTGA. Trimming left V 5 bases short and J 4 bases short, with 10 bases between. This CDR3 is built from 13 residues. This CDR3 reads CASSRIAADTQYF. Here the CDR3 DNA reads TGTGCCAGCAGCCGTATAGCGGCAGATACGCAGTATTTT.

There are many counts of this clone. The CDR3 here is CASSLSVDTQYF. The CDR3 DNA is TGTGCCAGCAGCTTGTCGGTAGATACGCAGTATTTT. V is TRBV5-4 and J is TRBJ2-3; D remains ambiguous. Looked up from germline, CDR1 is SGHNT and CDR2 is YYREEE (reference sequence). The length of the CDR3 is 12 residues. V lost 1 base and J lost 5, with 5 bases in between.

The J gene is TRBJ2-3, the V gene TRBV4-1; TRBD1 might be the D (6 bases). Germline V lookup: CDR1 MGHRA, CDR2 YSYEKL. This CDR3 region has 13 residues. Trimming stripped 5 bases from V and 5 bases from J, with 11 bases between. CDR3 protein: CASSGQFGDTQYF. CDR3 DNA: TGCGCCAGCAGCGGACAGTTCGGAGATACGCAGTATTTT.

This clone was recorded a few times. This sequence joins TRBV7-2 and TRBJ1-1; no clear D gene. Germline V gene data show CDR1 as SGHTA and CDR2 as FQGNSA. Trimming took 3 bases from V and 4 from J, leaving 0 bases between them. The CDR3 consists of 10 residues. The CDR3: CASSFTEAFF. In DNA form, the CDR3 reads TGTGCCAGCAGCTTCACTGAAGCTTTCTTT.

This clone was observed a few times. CDR3 residues: CASSLPRQGRELFF. CDR3 DNA sequence: TGTGCCAGCAGCTTACCTCGACAGGGCCGGGAGCTGTTTTTT. The V gene is TRBV7-8, the J gene TRBJ2-2; 7 nucleotides agree with TRBD1. V shed 2 bases, J shed 9 bases, and the junction held 6 bases outside the gene matches. This CDR3 region has 14 residues. CDR1 is SGHVS, CDR2 FQNEAQ, per germline. The full variable domain, with the rest looked up from reference TRBV7-8 and TRBJ2-2, is GAGVSQSPRYKVAKRGQDVALRCDPISGHVSLFWYQQALGQGPEFLTYFQNEAQLDKSGLPSDRFFAERPEGSVSTLKIQRTQQEDSAVYLCASSLPRQGRELFFGEGSRLTVL.

This chain connects TRBV15 to TRBJ1-1; D remains unclear. The germline gives CDR1 LNHNV, CDR2 YYDKDF (reference sequence). V was shortened by 4 bases and J by 3 bases, with 6 bases between the two germline ends. The CDR3 sequence is 12 residues long. Here the CDR3 DNA reads TGTGCCACCAGCAAGGGCTACACTGAAGCTTTCTTT. Translation: CATSKGYTEAFF.

V gene TRBV4-1 combines with J gene TRBJ2-3; TRBD2 matches 10 bases. The CDR3 loop spans 16 amino acids. Germline V gene lookup returns CDR1 MGHRA and CDR2 YSYEKL. V lost 2 bases and J lost 2; bases outside the gene matches: 4. The CDR3 DNA reads as TGCGCCAGCAGCCAAAGAGGACTAGCGGCCACAGATACGCAGTATTTT. Protein: CASSQRGLAATDTQYF.

This clone was seen more than once but under ten times. CDR3 protein: CAGTSEPSGANVLTF. CDR3 nucleotides: TGTGCCGGGACTAGCGAACCTTCTGGGGCCAACGTCCTGACTTTC. V is TRBV30 and J is TRBJ2-6; 10 positions agree with TRBD2. The trim removed 8 bases at V and 1 base at J, leaving 5 bases unmatched. The germline gives CDR1 GTSNPN, CDR2 SVGIG (reference sequence). The CDR3 sequence is 15 residues long.

The chain combines TRBV6-4 with TRBJ2-6, with TRBD1 identical over 8 bases. This CDR3 contains 17 residues. V lost 6 bases, J lost 0 bases, and 7 bases stayed unmatched. CDR1 and CDR2 (germline): MRHNA, SNTAGT. The CDR3: CASSPLTGASGANVLTF. CDR3 bases: TGTGCCAGCAGCCCCCTGACAGGGGCCTCTGGGGCCAACGTCCTGACTTTC.

The gene calls are TRBV29-1 and TRBJ2-3; D gene unclear. This CDR3 contains 13 residues. Looked up from germline, CDR1 is SQVTM and CDR2 is ANQGSEA. Trimming removed 4 bases from V and 2 bases from J, with 10 bases in between. This CDR3 reads CSVATGNTDTQYF. CDR3 bases: TGCAGCGTTGCAACGGGCAACACAGATACGCAGTATTTT.

This clone appeared a few times. The chain combines TRBV29-1 with TRBJ2-3; TRBD2 agrees at 8 bases. Germline trimming cut 7 bases from V and 6 bases from J; bases unmatched to any gene: 3. CDR3 length: 11 residues. Germline assignment: CDR1 SQVTM and CDR2 ANQGSEA. For the CDR3, the DNA is TGCAGCGGCCAGCGGGGGGATACGCAGTATTTT. Protein sequence: CSGQRGDTQYF.

The table lists this clone with a few counts. The rearrangement links TRBV19 to TRBJ2-5; D unclear. V lost 6 bases and J 5 bases, leaving 13 bases between the germline ends. This CDR3 has 13 amino acids. CDR1 and CDR2 (germline): LNHDA, SQIVND (reference sequence). The CDR3: CASSDRSGETQYF. Written as DNA, the CDR3 is TGTGCCAGTAGCGACCGTTCCGGGGAGACCCAGTACTTC.

This clone was detected once. The J gene is TRBJ2-1, the V gene TRBV30; TRBD2 matches at 7 bases. The CDR3 is 12 amino acids. After removal of 8 bases from V and 2 bases from J, the junction contained 3 bases not matched to a gene. Germline V gene data show CDR1 as GTSNPN and CDR2 as SVGIG (reference sequence). The CDR3 DNA is TGTGCCGGGGGGAGGGCCTACAATGAGCAGTTCTTC. This translates into CAGGRAYNEQFF.

This clone has just a few counts. This chain connects TRBV29-1 to TRBJ2-1; 9 nucleotides align to TRBD2. J lost 8 bases, V lost 6 bases, and 11 bases had no gene match. Germline CDR1 is SQVTM and CDR2 is ANQGSEA. This CDR3 has 14 amino acids. The CDR3 protein is CSVAGGGEVHEQFF. The CDR3, as DNA: TGCAGCGTCGCAGGCGGGGGGGAGGTCCATGAGCAGTTCTTC.

The chain has TRBV28 and TRBJ2-5; tentatively, D is TRBD2 (5 bases). Trimming pared 5 bases from V and 5 bases from J, leaving 9 bases between. Germline CDR1 and CDR2: MDHEN and SYDVKM. This CDR3 region has 12 residues. The chain's CDR3 is CASSPRGETQYF. The CDR3 coding sequence is TGTGCCAGCAGTCCCAGAGGGGAGACCCAGTACTTC.

With regard to this clone: Other DNA sequences from this sample encode an identical CDR3 as well. The chain couples TRBV5-6 to TRBJ2-6; possibly TRBD1 for D (6 bases). In germline, CDR1 is SGHDT, CDR2 YYEEEE. Between the trimmed V and J ends, which lost 2 bases and 1 base, there was a span of 7 bases. CDR3 size: 15 residues. In DNA, the CDR3 is TGTGCCAGCAGCTTCCAGGGGTCTGGGGCCAACGTCCTGACTTTC. Residues: CASSFQGSGANVLTF.